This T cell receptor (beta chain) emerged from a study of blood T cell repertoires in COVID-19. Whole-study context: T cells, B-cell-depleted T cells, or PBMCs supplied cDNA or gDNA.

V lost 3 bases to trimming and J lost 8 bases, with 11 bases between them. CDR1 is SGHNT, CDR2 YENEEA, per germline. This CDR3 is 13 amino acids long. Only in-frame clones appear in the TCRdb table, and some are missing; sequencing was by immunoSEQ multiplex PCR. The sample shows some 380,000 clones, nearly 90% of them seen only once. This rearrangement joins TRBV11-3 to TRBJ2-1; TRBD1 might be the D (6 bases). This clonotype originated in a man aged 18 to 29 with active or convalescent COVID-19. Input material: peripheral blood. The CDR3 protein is CASSFNRVDEQFF. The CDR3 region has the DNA TGTGCCAGCAGCTTTAACAGGGTCGATGAGCAGTTCTTC.